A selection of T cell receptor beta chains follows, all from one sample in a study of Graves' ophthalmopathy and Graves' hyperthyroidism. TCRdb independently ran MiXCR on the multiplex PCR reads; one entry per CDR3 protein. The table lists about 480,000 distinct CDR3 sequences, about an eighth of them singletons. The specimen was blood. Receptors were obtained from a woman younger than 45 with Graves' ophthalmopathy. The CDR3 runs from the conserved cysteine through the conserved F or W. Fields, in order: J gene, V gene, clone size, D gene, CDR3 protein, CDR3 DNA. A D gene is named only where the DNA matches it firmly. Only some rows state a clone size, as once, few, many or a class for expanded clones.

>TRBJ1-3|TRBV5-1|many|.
CASSLGYSGNTIYF
TGCGCCAGCAGCTTGGGCTACTCTGGAAACACCATATATTTT
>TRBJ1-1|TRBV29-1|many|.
CSVARAGEAFF
TGCAGCGTTGCCAGGGCCGGTGAAGCTTTCTTT
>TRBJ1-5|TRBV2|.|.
CASSVDSNSNQPQHF
TGTGCCAGCAGTGTGGACAGCAATAGCAATCAGCCCCAGCATTTT
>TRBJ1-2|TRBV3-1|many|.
CASSQVSALRGYTF
TGTGCCAGCAGCCAAGTTTCGGCCCTCCGTGGCTACACCTTC
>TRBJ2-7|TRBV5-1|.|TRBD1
CASSADRGRYEQYF
TGCGCCAGCAGCGCGGACAGGGGGCGGTACGAGCAGTACTTC
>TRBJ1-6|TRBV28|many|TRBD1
CASSPADRAPLHF
TGTGCCAGCAGTCCTGCCGACAGGGCGCCCCTCCACTTT
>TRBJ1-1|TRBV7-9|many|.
CASSRGRSLNTEAFF
TGTGCCAGCAGCCGAGGCAGGTCGTTGAACACTGAAGCTTTCTTT
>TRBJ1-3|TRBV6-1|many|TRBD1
CASRATGIIGNTIYF
TGTGCCAGCAGGGCGACAGGGATAATCGGAAACACCATATATTTT
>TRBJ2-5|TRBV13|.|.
CASSSVTGTQETQYF
TGTGCCAGCAGCTCTGTGACAGGTACTCAAGAGACCCAGTACTTC
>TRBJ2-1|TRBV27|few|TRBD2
CASSSRLAEPNERFF
TGTGCCAGCAGTTCTCGACTAGCAGAGCCCAATGAGCGGTTCTTC
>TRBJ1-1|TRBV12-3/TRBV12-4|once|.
CASKGQVETEAFF
TGTGCCAGCAAGGGGCAGGTGGAAACTGAAGCTTTCTTT
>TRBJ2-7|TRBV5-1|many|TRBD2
CASSFQLAGVGEQYF
TGCGCCAGCAGCTTCCAACTAGCGGGAGTAGGGGAGCAGTACTTC
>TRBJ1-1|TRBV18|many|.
CASSPRRVNTEAFF
TGTGCCAGCTCACCGAGGAGAGTGAACACTGAAGCTTTCTTT
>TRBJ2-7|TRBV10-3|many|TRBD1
CAIRAGTDTYEQYF
TGTGCCATCAGAGCCGGGACAGATACCTACGAGCAGTACTTC
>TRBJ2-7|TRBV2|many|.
CASSGEPGFYEQYF
TGTGCCAGCAGTGGGGAGCCGGGATTCTACGAGCAGTACTTC
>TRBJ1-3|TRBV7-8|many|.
CASSLGTAGNTIYF
TGTGCCAGCAGCTTAGGGACAGCTGGAAACACCATATATTTT
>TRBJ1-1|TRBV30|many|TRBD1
CAWSPGSGGYSVGTEAFF
TGTGCCTGGAGTCCAGGGTCAGGGGGCTATTCCGTGGGCACTGAAGCTTTCTTT
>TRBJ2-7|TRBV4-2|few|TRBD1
CASSQMDRDFSYEQYF
TGTGCCAGCAGCCAAATGGACAGGGACTTCTCCTACGAGCAGTACTTC
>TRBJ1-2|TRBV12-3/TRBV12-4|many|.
CATHGEEDYGYTF
TGTGCCACCCATGGCGAGGAAGACTATGGCTACACCTTC
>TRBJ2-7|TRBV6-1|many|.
CASSEWAGATYEQYF
TGTGCCAGCAGTGAATGGGCAGGGGCAACCTACGAGCAGTACTTC
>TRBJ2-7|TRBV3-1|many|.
CASSQVAYEQYF
TGTGCCAGCAGCCAAGTGGCTTACGAGCAGTACTTC
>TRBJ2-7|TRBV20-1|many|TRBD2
CSARGGARTYEQYF
TGCAGTGCTCGGGGGGGGGCTCGGACCTACGAGCAGTACTTC
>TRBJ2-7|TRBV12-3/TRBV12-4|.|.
CASIGQGLPKEQYF
TGTGCCAGCATCGGGCAGGGCCTCCCTAAAGAGCAGTACTTC
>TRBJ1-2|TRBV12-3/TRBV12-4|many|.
CASSLRRMTENYGYTF
TGTGCCAGCAGTTTAAGGAGAATGACAGAGAACTATGGCTACACCTTC